A selection of T cell receptor beta chains follows, all from one sample in a study of shared clonotypes between healthy human individuals. Some clones are missing from TCRdb's copy, which holds only in-frame ones; the method was immunoSEQ multiplex PCR. The repertoire has fewer than 600,000 clones, 70% to 80% of them found once; the top ten carry roughly 13%. The sequencing sample was made of PBMCs. The receptor set was obtained from a woman aged 40 to 50 in good health. Some clones in this sample may be carry-over from other donors' samples. CDR3s include the opening cysteine and the closing phenylalanine or tryptophan. Each record gives: J gene, clone size, D gene, V gene, CDR3 protein, CDR3 DNA. The D gene is left open where the match is weak. A row's size may be missing; if present it is once, few, many or a size class.

j_gene: TRBJ2-7
abundance: -
d_gene: -
v_gene: TRBV27
CDR3aa: CASSLHQSPYEQYF
CDR3nt: TGTGCCAGCAGTTTACATCAGTCCCCCTACGAGCAGTACTTC

j_gene: TRBJ2-2
abundance: few
d_gene: TRBD2
v_gene: TRBV10-1
CDR3aa: CASSESGTSGKNTGELFF
CDR3nt: TGCGCCAGCAGTGAGTCCGGGACTAGCGGGAAGAACACCGGGGAGCTGTTTTTT

j_gene: TRBJ1-1
abundance: -
d_gene: -
v_gene: TRBV19
CDR3aa: CTGRNTEAFF
CDR3nt: TGTACGGGTCGGAACACTGAAGCTTTCTTT

j_gene: TRBJ2-7
abundance: once
d_gene: -
v_gene: TRBV18
CDR3aa: CASSPTRYGNEQYF
CDR3nt: TGTGCCAGCTCGCCGACTAGGTATGGTAACGAGCAGTACTTC

j_gene: TRBJ2-1
abundance: -
d_gene: -
v_gene: TRBV7-3
CDR3aa: CASSLGQGEVNEQFF
CDR3nt: TGTGCCAGCAGCTTAGGGCAGGGTGAAGTGAATGAGCAGTTCTTC

j_gene: TRBJ1-2
abundance: -
d_gene: -
v_gene: TRBV14
CDR3aa: CASSQEYTVDSYGYTF
CDR3nt: TGTGCCAGCAGCCAAGAATATACGGTGGATTCCTATGGCTACACCTTC

j_gene: TRBJ1-1
abundance: -
d_gene: -
v_gene: TRBV25-1
CDR3aa: CASSEPREDTEAFF
CDR3nt: TGTGCCAGCAGTGAACCCAGGGAGGACACTGAAGCTTTCTTT

j_gene: TRBJ1-1
abundance: -
d_gene: -
v_gene: TRBV19
CDR3aa: CASSTQGWEDTEAFF
CDR3nt: TGTGCCAGTAGTACCCAAGGGTGGGAGGACACTGAAGCTTTCTTT

j_gene: TRBJ2-5
abundance: -
d_gene: -
v_gene: TRBV29-1
CDR3aa: CSVEVPRGQKYF
CDR3nt: TGCAGCGTTGAAGTCCCCCGCGGACAGAAGTACTTC

j_gene: TRBJ2-3
abundance: -
d_gene: -
v_gene: TRBV9
CDR3aa: CASSANRYGTDTQYF
CDR3nt: TGTGCCAGCAGCGCTAACAGATATGGCACAGATACGCAGTATTTT

j_gene: TRBJ2-7
abundance: -
d_gene: -
v_gene: TRBV6-1
CDR3aa: CASSRGQSYEQYF
CDR3nt: TGTGCCAGTAGTCGCGGACAGAGCTACGAGCAGTACTTC

j_gene: TRBJ2-5
abundance: -
d_gene: TRBD2
v_gene: TRBV5-8
CDR3aa: CASSLVGTRGETQYF
CDR3nt: TGTGCCAGCAGCTTGGTAGGGACTAGGGGAGAGACCCAGTACTTC

j_gene: TRBJ2-1
abundance: -
d_gene: TRBD2
v_gene: TRBV10-3
CDR3aa: CAITGGSGSGSEQFF
CDR3nt: TGTGCCATCACTGGTGGTAGCGGGAGTGGTAGTGAGCAGTTCTTC

j_gene: TRBJ2-4
abundance: -
d_gene: -
v_gene: TRBV28
CDR3aa: CASTTQGITKNIQYF
CDR3nt: TGTGCCAGCACTACTCAGGGGATAACCAAAAACATTCAGTACTTC

j_gene: TRBJ2-1
abundance: few
d_gene: -
v_gene: TRBV2
CDR3aa: CASSGDLNEQFF
CDR3nt: TGTGCCAGCAGTGGCGACCTCAATGAGCAGTTCTTC

j_gene: TRBJ2-5
abundance: -
d_gene: TRBD2
v_gene: TRBV4-2
CDR3aa: CASSQDSGRETQYF
CDR3nt: TGTGCCAGCAGCCAAGATAGCGGGAGGGAGACCCAGTACTTC

j_gene: TRBJ2-3
abundance: many
d_gene: -
v_gene: TRBV7-9
CDR3aa: CASSLVFDTQYF
CDR3nt: TGTGCCAGCAGCTTAGTCTTCGATACGCAGTATTTT

j_gene: TRBJ2-7
abundance: few
d_gene: TRBD1
v_gene: TRBV5-5
CDR3aa: CASSLAVRTGGLGSYEQYF
CDR3nt: TGTGCCAGCAGCTTAGCGGTGAGAACAGGGGGACTGGGGTCCTACGAGCAGTACTTC

j_gene: TRBJ1-3
abundance: -
d_gene: -
v_gene: TRBV2
CDR3aa: CASSESPPGSAGNTIYF
CDR3nt: TGTGCCAGCAGTGAATCCCCCCCGGGGTCGGCTGGAAACACCATATATTTT

j_gene: TRBJ2-1
abundance: -
d_gene: TRBD2
v_gene: TRBV18
CDR3aa: CASSPGTSGISYNEQFF
CDR3nt: TGTGCCAGCTCACCGGGGACTAGCGGGATCTCCTACAATGAGCAGTTCTTC

j_gene: TRBJ1-2
abundance: -
d_gene: TRBD1
v_gene: TRBV14
CDR3aa: CASSQYRGGYGYTF
CDR3nt: TGTGCCAGCAGCCAGTACAGGGGGGGCTATGGCTACACCTTC

j_gene: TRBJ2-6
abundance: -
d_gene: TRBD2
v_gene: TRBV10-3
CDR3aa: CAISKTSVPGANVLTF
CDR3nt: TGTGCCATCAGTAAGACTAGCGTCCCTGGGGCCAACGTCCTGACTTTC

j_gene: TRBJ2-4
abundance: few
d_gene: -
v_gene: TRBV13
CDR3aa: CASSLGRGLNIQYF
CDR3nt: TGTGCCAGCAGCTTAGGCCGGGGGTTAAACATTCAGTACTTC

j_gene: TRBJ2-7
abundance: -
d_gene: -
v_gene: TRBV27
CDR3aa: CASRPALYKTGNYEQYF
CDR3nt: TGTGCCAGCAGGCCAGCATTATATAAGACTGGAAACTACGAGCAGTACTTC

j_gene: TRBJ2-2
abundance: -
d_gene: TRBD2
v_gene: TRBV28
CDR3aa: CATRETPGTRVAGELFF
CDR3nt: TGTGCCACCCGAGAGACCCCCGGGACTAGAGTCGCCGGGGAGCTGTTTTTT

j_gene: TRBJ2-7
abundance: -
d_gene: TRBD2
v_gene: TRBV7-9
CDR3aa: CASSSTSGASYEQYF
CDR3nt: TGTGCCAGCAGCAGTACTAGCGGGGCCTCCTACGAGCAGTACTTC

j_gene: TRBJ1-6
abundance: once
d_gene: -
v_gene: TRBV9
CDR3aa: CASSVGGNQETSPLHF
CDR3nt: TGTGCCAGCAGCGTGGGAGGGAATCAAGAAACTTCACCCCTCCACTTT

j_gene: TRBJ1-1
abundance: few
d_gene: -
v_gene: TRBV5-4
CDR3aa: CASSLSWALNTEAFF
CDR3nt: TGTGCCAGCAGCTTATCTTGGGCGCTGAACACTGAAGCTTTCTTT

j_gene: TRBJ2-3
abundance: -
d_gene: -
v_gene: TRBV4-2
CDR3aa: CASSQGGGQINTDTQYF
CDR3nt: TGTGCCAGCAGCCAAGGTGGGGGGCAGATAAACACAGATACGCAGTATTTT

j_gene: TRBJ2-7
abundance: -
d_gene: TRBD1
v_gene: TRBV4-1
CDR3aa: CASSQEPLPGTGEQYF
CDR3nt: TGCGCCAGCAGCCAAGAACCTCTGCCCGGGACAGGGGAGCAGTACTTC

j_gene: TRBJ1-2
abundance: many
d_gene: -
v_gene: TRBV5-5
CDR3aa: CASSPRANYGYTF
CDR3nt: TGTGCCAGCAGCCCCAGGGCAAACTATGGCTACACCTTC

j_gene: TRBJ2-1
abundance: -
d_gene: -
v_gene: TRBV6-4
CDR3aa: CASSVVGVPGNEQFF
CDR3nt: TGTGCCAGCAGTGTGGTTGGAGTACCCGGCAATGAGCAGTTCTTC

j_gene: TRBJ1-1
abundance: -
d_gene: -
v_gene: TRBV7-2
CDR3aa: CASSRWTENTEAFF
CDR3nt: TGTGCCAGCAGCCGATGGACAGAGAACACTGAAGCTTTCTTT

j_gene: TRBJ2-1
abundance: -
d_gene: -
v_gene: TRBV5-1
CDR3aa: CASREQGLPPFF
CDR3nt: TGCGCCAGCAGGGAACAGGGACTGCCCCCGTTCTTC

j_gene: TRBJ1-5
abundance: few
d_gene: -
v_gene: TRBV2
CDR3aa: CASSDESGSYQPQHF
CDR3nt: TGTGCCAGCAGTGACGAATCGGGCAGCTATCAGCCCCAGCATTTT

j_gene: TRBJ1-2
abundance: -
d_gene: TRBD1
v_gene: TRBV14
CDR3aa: CASSEQGTDGYTF
CDR3nt: TGTGCCAGCAGCGAACAGGGGACGGATGGCTACACCTTC

j_gene: TRBJ2-5
abundance: once
d_gene: -
v_gene: TRBV5-1
CDR3aa: CASSPGRNQETQYF
CDR3nt: TGCGCCAGCAGCCCCGGACGGAACCAAGAGACCCAGTACTTC

j_gene: TRBJ2-1
abundance: -
d_gene: TRBD1
v_gene: TRBV6-5
CDR3aa: CASRPPDRANEQFF
CDR3nt: TGTGCCAGCAGACCTCCAGACAGGGCCAATGAGCAGTTCTTC

j_gene: TRBJ2-1
abundance: once
d_gene: -
v_gene: TRBV5-1
CDR3aa: CASSLTGGNEQFF
CDR3nt: TGCGCCAGCAGCTTGACCGGAGGCAATGAGCAGTTCTTC

j_gene: TRBJ2-1
abundance: -
d_gene: -
v_gene: TRBV18
CDR3aa: CASSPAGPPTEQFF
CDR3nt: TGTGCCAGCTCACCGGCGGGACCCCCGACGGAGCAGTTCTTC

j_gene: TRBJ2-1
abundance: few
d_gene: -
v_gene: TRBV30
CDR3aa: CAWSVNSPAYNEQFF
CDR3nt: TGTGCCTGGAGTGTAAATAGTCCCGCTTACAATGAGCAGTTCTTC

j_gene: TRBJ1-2
abundance: -
d_gene: TRBD1
v_gene: TRBV7-6
CDR3aa: CASSLDRVGYTF
CDR3nt: TGTGCCAGCAGCCTCGACAGGGTTGGCTACACCTTC